The clone carrying this T cell receptor (beta chain) appeared many times. The data are from a study of blood T cell repertoires in COVID-19. Profiling relied on immunoSEQ multiplex PCR, and the TCRdb table lists in-frame clones only, not all of them. The sample has hundreds of thousands of clones, around 87% seen once. The germline gives CDR1 MGHRA, CDR2 YSYEKL. V dropped 2 bases and J dropped 4; count of bases not matched to a gene: 9. This CDR3 comprises 17 residues. The chain carries TRBV4-1 and TRBJ1-3; 9 bases agree with TRBD1. The receptor comes from a woman aged 60 to 75 with COVID-19, enrolled during active disease. The sequenced sample consisted of peripheral blood. The CDR3 nucleotides read TGCGCCAGCAGCCAAACTCGGGGACAGGGAAAGGGAAACACCATATATTTT. Its protein product is CASSQTRGQGKGNTIYF.